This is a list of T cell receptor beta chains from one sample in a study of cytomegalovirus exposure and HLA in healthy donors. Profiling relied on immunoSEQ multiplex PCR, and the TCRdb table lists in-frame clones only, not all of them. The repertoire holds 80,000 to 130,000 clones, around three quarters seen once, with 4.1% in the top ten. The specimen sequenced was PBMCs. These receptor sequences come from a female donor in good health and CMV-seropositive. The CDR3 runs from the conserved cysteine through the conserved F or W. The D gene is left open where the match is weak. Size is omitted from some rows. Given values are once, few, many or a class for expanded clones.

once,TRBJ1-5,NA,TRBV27,TGTGCCAGCAGTTTAATGGGACTTAGCAATCAGCCCCAGCATTTT,CASSLMGLSNQPQHF
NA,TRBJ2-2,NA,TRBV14,TGTGCCAGCAGCTCTACTAGTACCGGGGAGCTGTTTTTT,CASSSTSTGELFF
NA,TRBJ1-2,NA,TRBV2,TGTGCCAGCAGTGTGGGTAGGGGCGACTATGGCTACACCTTC,CASSVGRGDYGYTF
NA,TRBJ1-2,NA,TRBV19,TGTGCCAGTAGTACAACAGGGAACGGCTACACCTTC,CASSTTGNGYTF
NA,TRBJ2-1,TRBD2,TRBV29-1,TGCAGCGTTGTGAGCGGGAGGGCTTACAATGAGCAGTTCTTC,CSVVSGRAYNEQFF
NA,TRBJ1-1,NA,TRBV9,TGTGCCAGCAGCCTCCGGGGGGGGGCAAGGAACACTGAAGCTTTCTTT,CASSLRGGARNTEAFF
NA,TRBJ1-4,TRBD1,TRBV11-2,TGTGCCAGCAGCTTAGGGGACAGGGGGCACGGAAAACTGTTTTTT,CASSLGDRGHGKLFF
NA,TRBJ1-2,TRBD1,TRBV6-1,TGTGCCAGCTGTAAGTTCCCGGGACAGGGGGCCGGCTACACCTTC,CASCKFPGQGAGYTF
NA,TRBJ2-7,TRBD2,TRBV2,TGTGCCAGCAGTGCCTCTAGCGGGAGGTCCCACGAGCAGTACTTC,CASSASSGRSHEQYF
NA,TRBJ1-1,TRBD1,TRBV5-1,TGCGCCAGCTTTAACCCAATGGACAGGGGCACTGAAGCTTTCTTT,CASFNPMDRGTEAFF
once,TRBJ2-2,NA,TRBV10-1,TGCGCCAGCAGTGAGTTAGGAGGCTTTAACACCGGGGAGCTGTTTTTT,CASSELGGFNTGELFF
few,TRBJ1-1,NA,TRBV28,TGTGCCAGCAGTCCCGCCACTTCAGGGAACACTGAAGCTTTCTTT,CASSPATSGNTEAFF
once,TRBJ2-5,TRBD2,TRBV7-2,TGTGCCAGCAGCCTAGGACTAGCGGGGGCGGGGGAGACCCAGTACTTC,CASSLGLAGAGETQYF
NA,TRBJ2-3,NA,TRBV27,TGTGCCAGCAGTTTAGGCGGACTTAACACAGATACGCAGTATTTT,CASSLGGLNTDTQYF
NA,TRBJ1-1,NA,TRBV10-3,TGTGCCATCAGTGGTTGGGGAGGCGCTGAAGCTTTCTTT,CAISGWGGAEAFF
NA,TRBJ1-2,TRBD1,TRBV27,TGTGCCAGCAGCCGACACAGGGGGGAAGGCTATGGCTACACCTTC,CASSRHRGEGYGYTF
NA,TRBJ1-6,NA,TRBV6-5,TGTGCCAGCAGTTACCAGCGCTCCTATAATTCACCCCTCCACTTT,CASSYQRSYNSPLHF
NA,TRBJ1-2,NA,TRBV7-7,TGTGCCAGCAGCCCGTGTCCCCCCCGGGACTATGGCTACACCTTC,CASSPCPPRDYGYTF
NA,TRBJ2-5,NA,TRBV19,TGTGCCAGTAGTATGGGGGCACAGGGAAGGGAGACCCAGTACTTC,CASSMGAQGRETQYF
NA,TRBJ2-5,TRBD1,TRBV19,TGTGCCAGTAGTATTAGGGACAGGGAAGAGACCCAGTACTTC,CASSIRDREETQYF
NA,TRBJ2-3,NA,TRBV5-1,TGCGCCAGCAGCTTGTTTGAGTCTGACACAGATACGCAGTATTTT,CASSLFESDTDTQYF
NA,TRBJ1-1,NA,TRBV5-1,TGCGCCAGCAGCGTGACAGACACGAACACTGAAGCTTTCTTT,CASSVTDTNTEAFF
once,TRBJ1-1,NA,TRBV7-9,TGTGCCAGCATCGGGGGGACTGAAGCTTTCTTT,CASIGGTEAFF
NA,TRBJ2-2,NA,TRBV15,TGTGCCACCAGCAGAGATCGTTCCCAAAGCGGCGGGGAGCTGTTTTTT,CATSRDRSQSGGELFF
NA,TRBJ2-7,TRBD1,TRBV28,TGTGCCAGCAGAACCGGGACAGACTCCTACGAGCAGTACTTC,CASRTGTDSYEQYF
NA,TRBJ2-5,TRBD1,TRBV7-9,TGTGCCAGCAGGGCCGACAGGGGAATGCAGTACTTC,CASRADRGMQYF
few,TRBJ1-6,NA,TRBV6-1,TGTGCCACCCGGGGGGGCCTCTATAATTCACCCCTCCACTTT,CATRGGLYNSPLHF
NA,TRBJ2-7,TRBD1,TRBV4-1,TGCGCCAGCAGCCTGGGACAGGGGAGCTCCTACGAGCAGTACTTC,CASSLGQGSSYEQYF
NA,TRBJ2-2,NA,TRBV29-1,TGCAGCGTTGTAAGACTGAACACCGGGGAGCTGTTTTTT,CSVVRLNTGELFF
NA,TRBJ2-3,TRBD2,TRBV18,TGTGCCAGCTCACCCCCCGGACTAGCGGAAGGCACAGATACGCAGTATTTT,CASSPPGLAEGTDTQYF
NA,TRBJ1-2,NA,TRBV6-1,TGTGCCAGCAGTGAAGGGACACACTATGGCTACACCTTC,CASSEGTHYGYTF
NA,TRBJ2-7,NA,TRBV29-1,TGCAGCGTTGGGGACTCCCGATACGAGCAGTACTTC,CSVGDSRYEQYF
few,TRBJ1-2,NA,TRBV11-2,TGTGCCAGCAGCCCCACCTTGAGGAGACAGACCGATAACTATGGCTACACCTTC,CASSPTLRRQTDNYGYTF
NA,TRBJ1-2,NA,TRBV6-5,TGTGCCAGCACGTCCCCCAGTCTCAATGGCTACACCTTC,CASTSPSLNGYTF
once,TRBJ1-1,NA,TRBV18,TGTGCCAGCTCACCAAGACAGGAGAACACTGAAGCTTTCTTT,CASSPRQENTEAFF